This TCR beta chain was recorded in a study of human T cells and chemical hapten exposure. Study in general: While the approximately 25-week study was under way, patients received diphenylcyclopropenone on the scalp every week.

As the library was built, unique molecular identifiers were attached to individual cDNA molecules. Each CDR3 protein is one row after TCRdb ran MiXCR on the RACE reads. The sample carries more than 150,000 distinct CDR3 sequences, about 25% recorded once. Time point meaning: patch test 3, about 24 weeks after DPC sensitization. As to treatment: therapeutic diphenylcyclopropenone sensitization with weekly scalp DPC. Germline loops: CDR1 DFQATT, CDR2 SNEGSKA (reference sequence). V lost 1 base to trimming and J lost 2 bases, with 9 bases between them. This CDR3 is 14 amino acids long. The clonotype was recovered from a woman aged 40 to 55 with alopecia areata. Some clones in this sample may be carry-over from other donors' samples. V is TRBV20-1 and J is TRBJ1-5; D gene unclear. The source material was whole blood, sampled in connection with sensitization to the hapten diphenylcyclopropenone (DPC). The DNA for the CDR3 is TGCAGTGCTAGAGTAATGGCGGGCAATCAGCCCCAGCATTTT. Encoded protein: CSARVMAGNQPQHF.